This TCR beta chain stems from a study of T cell responses to AZD1222 COVID-19 vaccine. On this clone: What it binds is not known.

The study's findings and limits: Spike-wide vaccine-associated CD4 TCRs dominated at 160-218 and 743-854.

Using immunoSEQ multiplex PCR, the repertoire was profiled, and TCRdb retains in-frame clones only, with some absent. The table shows about 100,000 clones, with 85% to 90% occurring only once. Germline V gene data show CDR1 as PRHDT and CDR2 as FYEKMQ (reference sequence). V gave up 5 bases and J gave up 8 bases, with 15 bases separating them. The CDR3 spans 13 residues. The receptor comes from an adult in good health. The J gene is TRBJ1-2, the V gene TRBV13; possibly TRBD1 for D (6 bases). This material consisted of peripheral blood, taken on day 0 of AZD1222 vaccination. The CDR3 nucleotides are TGTGCCAGCAGCCCCCGGGGGCAGGGAGGCTACACCTTC. It specifies CASSPRGQGGYTF.